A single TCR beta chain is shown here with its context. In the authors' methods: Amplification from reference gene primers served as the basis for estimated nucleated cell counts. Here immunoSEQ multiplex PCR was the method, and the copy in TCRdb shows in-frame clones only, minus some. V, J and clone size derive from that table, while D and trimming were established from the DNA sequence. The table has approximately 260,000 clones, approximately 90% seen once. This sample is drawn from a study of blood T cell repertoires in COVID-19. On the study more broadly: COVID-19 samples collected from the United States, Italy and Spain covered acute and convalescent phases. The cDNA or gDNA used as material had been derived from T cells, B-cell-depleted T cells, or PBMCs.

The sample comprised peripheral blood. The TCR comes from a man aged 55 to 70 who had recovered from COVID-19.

Here the CDR3 reads CASSLDSRTYGYTF. DNA of the CDR3: TGTGCCAGCAGTTTAGACAGCCGGACCTATGGCTACACCTTC. The rearrangement uses TRBV27 and TRBJ1-2; D is possibly TRBD1 (5 bases). Germline lookup yields CDR1 MNHEY and CDR2 SMNVEV (reference sequence). The CDR3 is 14 amino acids. Between the trimmed V and J ends, which lost 2 bases and 4 bases, there was a span of 11 bases.